The 27 T cell receptor beta chains below all came from one sample that was sequenced in a study of cytomegalovirus exposure and HLA in healthy donors. It was with 60 Vbeta and 13 Jbeta primers that the PCR ran. The table came from immunoSEQ multiplex PCR; TCRdb's copy has only in-frame clones and leaves some out. The repertoire has 130,000 to 150,000 clones, just under 70% of them found once; the top ten carry roughly 4%. Sequencing was performed on PBMCs. The receptors shown here come from a man aged 55 to 70 in good health and CMV-seronegative.

This rearrangement joins TRBV21-1 to TRBJ2-7; the table's TRBD2 call for D was not verified on the DNA. TRBV21-1 is a pseudogene. The CDR3 totals 15 residues. The CDR3 is CASSKGVETSYEQYF. CDR3 in DNA: TGTGCCAGCAGCAAAGGTGTTGAGACTTCCTACGAGCAGTACTTC.

The gene calls are TRBV15 and TRBJ1-2; unclear D gene. The CDR3 contains 15 residues. Germline V gene sequence: CDR1 LNHNV, CDR2 YYDKDF (reference sequence). Trimming pared 0 bases from V and 8 bases from J, leaving 16 bases between. CDR3 residues: CATSREPGAAAGYTF. The CDR3, as DNA: TGTGCCACCAGCAGAGAACCAGGAGCGGCGGCGGGCTACACCTTC.

The chain carries TRBV9 and TRBJ2-2; TRBD2 aligns across 11 bases. The CDR3 runs to 17 residues. Germline V gene sequence: CDR1 SGDLS, CDR2 YYNGEE. V gave up 0 bases and J gave up 3 bases; unmatched junction bases: 4. CDR3 DNA sequence: TGTGCCAGCAGCGTAGGGGGACTAGCGGAATACACCGGGGAGCTGTTTTTT. Residues: CASSVGGLAEYTGELFF.

The rearrangement links TRBV6-1 to TRBJ2-7; 7 bases map to TRBD2. CDR1 MNHNS and CDR2 SASEGT come from the germline V gene. Unmatched junction bases numbered 11, after V lost 11 bases and J lost 7 bases. CDR3 length: 12 amino acids. CDR3 coding DNA: TGTGCCTCTTGGGAGGGAGGAGGGGAGCAGTACTTC. Amino acid sequence: CASWEGGGEQYF.

CDR3 amino acids: CASSSTGTLNTGELFF. DNA for the CDR3: TGTGCCAGCAGCTCTACCGGGACTTTGAACACCGGGGAGCTGTTTTTT. The chain carries TRBV7-3 and TRBJ2-2; a possible D gene is TRBD2 (6 bases). Per germline, CDR1 SGHTA and CDR2 FQGTGA. The V gene lost 4 bases and the J gene lost 1 base, with 13 bases spanning the gap. The CDR3 has 16 amino acids.

This chain joins TRBV27 and TRBJ2-5; D is ambiguous. CDR3 length equals 11 residues. Trimming stripped 6 bases from V and 7 bases from J, with 9 bases between. Germline V gene data show CDR1 as MNHEY and CDR2 as SMNVEV (reference sequence). The CDR3 region has the DNA TGTGCCAGCAGCGTGAGAGGGACCCAGTACTTC. Translating it yields CASSVRGTQYF.

The chain combines TRBV29-1 with TRBJ2-1; a weak D match, TRBD2 (5 bases). Germline V gene data show CDR1 as SQVTM and CDR2 as ANQGSEA. Trimming took 6 bases from V and 5 from J, leaving 23 bases between them. This CDR3 comprises 16 residues. Here the CDR3 reads CSVGRASKRDNNEQFF. CDR3 nucleotide sequence: TGCAGCGTGGGCCGGGCCTCCAAACGGGATAACAATGAGCAGTTCTTC.

This clone was observed once. V is TRBV19 and J is TRBJ1-1, with 7 bases lining up with TRBD1. CDR1 and CDR2 from the germline V gene are LNHDA and SQIVND (reference sequence). V lost 6 bases to trimming and J lost 3 bases; unmatched junction nucleotides: 10. The CDR3 extends over 15 amino acids. CDR3 sequence (DNA): TGTGCCAGTAGGATCATAGGGACAGCGCACACTGAAGCTTTCTTT. Translation gives CASRIIGTAHTEAFF.

The chain joins TRBV27 to TRBJ1-1; 8 nucleotides agree with TRBD1. Germline V gene sequence: CDR1 MNHEY, CDR2 SMNVEV (reference sequence). J lost 2 bases, V lost 2 bases, and 10 bases had no gene match. This CDR3 has 17 amino acids. The CDR3 sequence is CASSLGGPDRENTEAFF. CDR3 DNA sequence: TGTGCCAGCAGTTTAGGGGGGCCGGACAGGGAAAACACTGAAGCTTTCTTT.

This clone was detected only a few times. The chain recombines TRBV11-2 with TRBJ2-5, with 9 bases lining up with TRBD1. CDR1 is SGHAT, CDR2 FQNNGV, per germline. The trim removed 0 bases at V and 5 bases at J, leaving 4 bases unmatched. The CDR3 is made up of 15 amino acids. This chain's CDR3 is CASSLEQGARETQYF. DNA for the CDR3: TGTGCCAGCAGCTTAGAACAGGGGGCCCGCGAGACCCAGTACTTC.

This clone showed up just a few times. V is TRBV5-1 and J is TRBJ1-2, with 12 bases identical to TRBD1. Germline CDR1 is SGHRS and CDR2 is YFSETQ. V shed 2 bases, J shed 8 bases, and the junction held 7 bases outside the gene matches. This CDR3 has 15 residues. In DNA form, the CDR3 reads TGCGCCAGCAGCTTAGGGACAGGGGGCTTGAGAGGCTACACCTTC. Its protein is CASSLGTGGLRGYTF.

This clone was seen more than once but under ten times. The chain combines TRBV2 with TRBJ2-7; the match to TRBD2 covers 7 bases. CDR1 SNHLY and CDR2 FYNNEI come from the germline V gene. This CDR3 comprises 14 residues. V lost 4 bases and J lost 5; bases outside the gene matches: 8. The CDR3 region is CASSASGGLDEQYF. The CDR3 DNA reads TGTGCCAGCAGTGCCTCCGGGGGGTTAGACGAGCAGTACTTC. Full variable domain (outside the CDR3, taken from reference TRBV2 and TRBJ2-7): EPEVTQTPSHQVTQMGQEVILRCVPISNHLYFYWYRQILGQKVEFLVSFYNNEISEKSEIFDDQFSVERPDGSNFTLKIRSTKLEDSAMYFCASSASGGLDEQYFGPGTRLTVT.

The V call is TRBV30, the J call TRBJ2-3; D gene uncertain. CDR3 size: 12 residues. Germline V gives CDR1 GTSNPN, CDR2 SVGIG (reference sequence). V gave up 0 bases and J gave up 3 bases, with 4 bases separating them. For the CDR3, the DNA is TGTGCCTGGAGTGTACTAACAGATACGCAGTATTTT. Amino acid sequence: CAWSVLTDTQYF.

The chain carries TRBV7-3 and TRBJ2-6; D is unclear. Germline V gene lookup returns CDR1 SGHTA and CDR2 FQGTGA. The CDR3 covers 16 residues. V was pared by 5 bases and J by 0 bases, with 11 bases between. CDR3 nucleotides: TGTGCCAGCAGCCGTTACAGCCTCTCTGGGGCCAACGTCCTGACTTTC. Translation gives CASSRYSLSGANVLTF.

The chain is built from TRBV28 and TRBJ2-7, with D possibly matching TRBD1 (5 bases). V was pared by 3 bases and J by 5 bases, with 14 bases between. The CDR3 has 14 residues. Germline-derived CDR1 and CDR2 are MDHEN and SYDVKM. CDR3 DNA sequence: TGTGCCAGCAGTTTTAGTACAGGTGTTAACGAGCAGTACTTC. Its protein product is CASSFSTGVNEQYF.

V and J are TRBV19 and TRBJ1-5, with 10 bases fitting TRBD1. The ends lost 1 base at V and 7 bases at J; junction bases unmatched: 1. The CDR3 consists of 14 residues. Germline assignment: CDR1 LNHDA and CDR2 SQIVND (reference sequence). Here the CDR3 DNA reads TGTGCCAGTAGTATAGGACAGGGGGCCCAGCCCCAGCATTTT. Its translation is CASSIGQGAQPQHF.

A single count supports this clone. The chain uses TRBV7-9 and TRBJ2-5; 9 nucleotides match TRBD2. Germline CDR1 is SEHNR and CDR2 is FQNEAQ (reference sequence). The CDR3 is 16 residues long. Trimming took 2 bases from V and 5 from J; bases not matched to a gene: 9. The CDR3 region is CASSLNSGSWGETQYF. The CDR3 nucleotides are TGTGCCAGCAGCTTAAATAGCGGGAGTTGGGGGGAGACCCAGTACTTC.

The CDR3 sequence: CASSPRAGTQYF. Written as DNA, the CDR3 is TGTGCCAGCAGTCCTCGGGCGGGTACGCAGTATTTT. The genes are TRBV5-4 and TRBJ2-3, with D maybe TRBD2 (5 bases). Germline CDR1 and CDR2: SGHNT and YYREEE (reference sequence). The ends were cut back, 5 bases at V and 8 bases at J, with 12 bases in the middle. This CDR3 has 12 amino acids.

The CDR3: CASSLPSYEQYF. The CDR3 coding sequence is TGTGCCAGCAGCTTACCCTCCTACGAGCAGTACTTC. The chain combines TRBV5-8 with TRBJ2-5; D gene unclear. The J call is in doubt because the DNA end fits TRBJ2-7 better. This CDR3 contains 12 residues. Per germline, CDR1 SGHTS and CDR2 YDEGEE.

V is TRBV19 and J is TRBJ2-7; TRBD1 aligns across 10 bases. Germline trimming cut 6 bases from V and 6 bases from J; bases unmatched to any gene: 8. The CDR3 covers 14 residues. Germline V gene data show CDR1 as LNHDA and CDR2 as SQIVND (reference sequence). The DNA for the CDR3 is TGTGCCAGTAGGGTGACAGGGGGCAGGGGCGAGCAGTACTTC. This gives the protein CASRVTGGRGEQYF.

The chain joins TRBV5-1 to TRBJ2-3; a possible D gene is TRBD1 (6 bases). The CDR3 consists of 17 residues. The V gene lost 2 bases and the J gene lost 0 bases, with 16 bases spanning the gap. Germline loops: CDR1 SGHRS, CDR2 YFSETQ. DNA for the CDR3: TGCGCCAGCAGCTTAGGGGGAGCCCTCCCTAGCACAGATACGCAGTATTTT. Protein: CASSLGGALPSTDTQYF.

This clone was seen a few times. The V call is TRBV15, the J call TRBJ2-1; D might be TRBD2 (6 bases). CDR3 size: 12 residues. Germline V gene data show CDR1 as LNHNV and CDR2 as YYDKDF (reference sequence). V lost 3 bases and J lost 9, with 9 bases in between. The CDR3 here is CATSSRLGEQFF. Here the CDR3 DNA reads TGTGCCACCAGCAGCAGACTAGGTGAGCAGTTCTTC.

V is TRBV2 and J is TRBJ2-3, with D unresolved. The CDR3 sequence is 12 residues long. Germline loops: CDR1 SNHLY, CDR2 FYNNEI. V was clipped by 7 bases and J by 5 bases, with 10 bases between them. In DNA, the CDR3 is TGTGCCAGCAAAGTCGGTGAAGATACGCAGTATTTT. It is translated as CASKVGEDTQYF.

A few counts support this clone. CDR3 protein: CASSLIQEGEQYF. CDR3 sequence (DNA): TGTGCCAGCAGCTTAATACAGGAGGGCGAGCAGTACTTC. The genes are TRBV7-9 and TRBJ2-7; D possibly corresponds to TRBD2 (6 bases). The germline gives CDR1 SEHNR, CDR2 FQNEAQ (reference sequence). The CDR3 is 13 residues long. V was pared by 2 bases and J by 6 bases, with 11 bases between.

The chain links TRBV5-4 to TRBJ2-5, with 16 bases that match TRBD2. The V gene end was trimmed by 3 bases and the J gene end by 0 bases; junction bases not matched to a gene: 5. Germline loops: CDR1 SGHNT, CDR2 YYREEE (reference sequence). This CDR3 is built from 18 residues. CDR3 DNA: TGTGCCAGCAGCTGGGGACTAGCGGGAGGGCCCTACCAAGAGACCCAGTACTTC. It encodes CASSWGLAGGPYQETQYF.

This clone was counted once. The chain combines TRBV7-9 with TRBJ2-5; D not resolved. The CDR3 is made up of 12 amino acids. In germline, CDR1 is SEHNR, CDR2 FQNEAQ (reference sequence). The V gene lost 5 bases and the J gene lost 7 bases, with 11 bases spanning the gap. The CDR3 reads CASSQSTGTQYF. In DNA form, the CDR3 reads TGTGCCAGCAGCCAGTCGACGGGGACCCAGTACTTC.

A single count supports this clone. The chain recombines TRBV19 with TRBJ2-2, with 7 bases identical to TRBD2. This CDR3 comprises 17 residues. Germline V lookup: CDR1 LNHDA, CDR2 SQIVND (reference sequence). The junction had 9 bases not matched to a gene; V was cut back by 0 bases and J by 5 bases. CDR3 sequence (DNA): TGTGCCAGTAGTATAGATCCGTTGGGAGGGAGTACCGGGGAGCTGTTTTTT. It is translated as CASSIDPLGGSTGELFF.